The source of this T cell receptor (beta chain) is a study of T cells in Graves' hyperthyroidism and ophthalmopathy. Study context: Peripheral blood was drawn at first diagnosis, prior to all treatment.

Researchers took RNA transcripts and amplified the TCR beta CDR3 regions from them. HTBI primers were used for first-round RT-PCR of the TCR CDR3. MiXCR was run by TCRdb on the multiplex PCR reads, yielding one entry per CDR3 protein. Of 490,000 or so distinct CDR3 sequences in the sample, just under 20% are singletons; the top ten hold about 45%. V gave up 3 bases and J gave up 2 bases; unmatched junction bases: 11. Germline values: CDR1 SGHTA, CDR2 FQGTGA. This CDR3 contains 18 residues. PBMCs were derived from roughly 10 ml fresh peripheral blood. In this sample, this clonotype turned up many times. What it recognizes is unknown. Study-wide findings and caveats: Ophthalmopathy was told apart from stable hyperthyroidism by a 13 V-J model. Also found in blood were most expanded thyroid clonotypes above 0.001.

Sequencing used blood. The chain links TRBV7-3 to TRBJ2-3, with 10 bases matching TRBD1. The origin of this receptor is a man aged 35-49 years with Graves' ophthalmopathy. The CDR3 loop is CASSFDRGRGINTDTQYF. CDR3 DNA: TGTGCCAGCAGCTTCGACAGGGGGCGCGGGATAAACACAGATACGCAGTATTTT.